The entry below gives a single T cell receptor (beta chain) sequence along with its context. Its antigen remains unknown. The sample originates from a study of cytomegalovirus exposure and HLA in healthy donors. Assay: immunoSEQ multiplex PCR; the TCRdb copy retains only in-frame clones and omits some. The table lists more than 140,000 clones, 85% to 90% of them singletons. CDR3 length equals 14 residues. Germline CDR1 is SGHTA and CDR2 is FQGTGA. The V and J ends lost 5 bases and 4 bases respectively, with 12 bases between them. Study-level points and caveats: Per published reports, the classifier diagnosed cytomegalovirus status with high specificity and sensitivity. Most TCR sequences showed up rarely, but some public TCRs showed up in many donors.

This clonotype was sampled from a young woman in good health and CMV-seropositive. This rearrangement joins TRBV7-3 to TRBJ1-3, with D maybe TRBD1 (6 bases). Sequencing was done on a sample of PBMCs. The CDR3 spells CASSHGTSGNTIYF. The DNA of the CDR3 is TGTGCCAGCAGCCACGGGACAAGCGGAAACACCATATATTTT.